The 22 T cell receptor beta chains below all came from one sample that was sequenced in a study of PD-1 blockade in classical Hodgkin lymphoma. Autologous stem cell transplantation was followed by relapse in every patient, and brentuximab vedotin exposure varied. Method: immunoSEQ multiplex PCR; TCRdb's copy keeps in-frame clones and lacks some. The table includes about 25,000 clones, 80% detected once. Sequences were derived from peripheral blood mononuclear cells (PBMCs), sampled at baseline. The origin of the receptors is a human donor with classical Hodgkin lymphoma.

The rearrangement links TRBV5-1 to TRBJ2-2, with D uncertain. The germline CDR1 and CDR2 sequences are SGHRS and YFSETQ. There are 15 residues in the CDR3. Between the trimmed V and J ends, which lost 3 bases and 1 base, there was a span of 10 bases. The CDR3 nucleotides are TGCGCCAGCAGCTACGAGGTCCTGAACACCGGGGAGCTGTTTTTT. This translates into CASSYEVLNTGELFF.

The V gene is TRBV7-9, the J gene TRBJ1-4; tentatively, D is TRBD1 (6 bases). The CDR3 is made up of 15 amino acids. Germline CDR1 SEHNR, CDR2 FQNEAQ (reference sequence). Trimming removed 5 bases at V and 7 bases at J, with 17 bases between. Here the CDR3 reads CASSQQGRGVEKLFF. The CDR3, as DNA: TGTGCCAGCAGCCAACAGGGTCGAGGTGTTGAAAAACTGTTTTTT.

The rearrangement uses TRBV5-1 and TRBJ1-4, with 7 bases that match TRBD1. The CDR3 totals 14 residues. Germline CDR1 and CDR2: SGHRS and YFSETQ. Trimming removed 0 bases from V and 6 bases from J; junction bases left unmatched: 2. CDR3 protein: CASSLGGGDEKLFF. The CDR3 nucleotides are TGCGCCAGCAGCTTGGGAGGGGGCGATGAAAAACTGTTTTTT.

The CDR3 DNA follows: TGCGCCAGCACCGATGGGACAGGGGATTCACCCCTCCACTTT. Protein: CASTDGTGDSPLHF. The chain recombines TRBV4-3 with TRBJ1-6, with 10 bases aligning to TRBD1. Germline CDR1 LGHNA, CDR2 YSLEER. V was pared by 7 bases and J by 8 bases, with 5 bases of the junction left unmatched. CDR3 length: 14 residues.

This clone has more than one count but fewer than ten. V and J are TRBV5-5 and TRBJ1-1; 10 bases agree with TRBD1. The ends lost 0 bases at V and 11 bases at J; junction bases unmatched: 7. The CDR3 extends over 14 amino acids. The germline gives CDR1 SGHKS, CDR2 YYEKEE (reference sequence). Written as DNA, the CDR3 is TGTGCCAGCAGCTTGGTGGCCGGGACAGGGGATGCTTTCTTT. This encodes CASSLVAGTGDAFF.

This clone was seen only once. The chain combines TRBV6-5 with TRBJ2-3; 8 bases match TRBD2. The CDR3 loop spans 14 amino acids. J lost 6 bases, V lost 6 bases, and 8 bases had no gene match. In germline, CDR1 is MNHEY, CDR2 SVGAGI. The chain's CDR3 is CASSRAGGADTQYF. The CDR3 nucleotides read TGTGCCAGCAGCCGGGCCGGGGGGGCGGATACGCAGTATTTT.

V usage is TRBV28 and J usage is TRBJ2-1; 7 bases align to TRBD2. Germline CDR1 is MDHEN and CDR2 is SYDVKM. The junction had 8 bases not matched to a gene; V was cut back by 6 bases and J by 0 bases. The CDR3 totals 16 residues. The CDR3 sequence is CASRGEGWSSYNEQFF. The DNA for the CDR3 is TGTGCCAGCAGAGGGGAGGGGTGGAGCTCCTACAATGAGCAGTTCTTC. Full variable domain (rest looked up from reference TRBV28 and TRBJ2-1): DVKVTQSSRYLVKRTGEKVFLECVQDMDHENMFWYRQDPGLGLRLIYFSYDVKMKEKGDIPEGYSVSREKKERFSLILESASTNQTSMYLCASRGEGWSSYNEQFFGPGTRLTVL.

The chain combines TRBV11-3 with TRBJ2-2; tentative D call: TRBD2 (6 bases). Trimming cost V 0 bases and J 4 bases, with 12 bases left between them. This CDR3 is 16 amino acids long. Germline V gene lookup returns CDR1 SGHNT and CDR2 YENEEA. The CDR3 DNA follows: TGTGCCAGCAGCTTAGACCCGGGACTTACCACCGGGGAGCTGTTTTTT. Translating it yields CASSLDPGLTTGELFF. Filled out from reference TRBV11-3 and TRBJ2-2, the complete variable domain reads EAGVVQSPRYKIIEKKQPVAFWCNPISGHNTLYWYLQNLGQGPELLIRYENEEAVDDSQLPKDRFSAERLKGVDSTLKIQPAELGDSAVYLCASSLDPGLTTGELFFGEGSRLTVL.

The chain employs TRBV5-1 and TRBJ1-5; no clear D gene. This CDR3 comprises 13 residues. Germline V lookup: CDR1 SGHRS, CDR2 YFSETQ. V shed 4 bases and J shed 9 bases, with 14 bases lying between them. The CDR3: CASSHVEGGPQHF. The CDR3 DNA reads TGCGCCAGCAGCCATGTGGAGGGTGGGCCCCAGCATTTT.

The rearrangement uses TRBV18 and TRBJ2-7; D not certain. CDR3 size: 12 residues. Trimming shortened V by 5 bases and J by 6 bases, and 11 bases separated the two germline ends. Germline V CDR1 and CDR2: KGHSH, LQKENI. The DNA for the CDR3 is TGTGCCAGCTCATCAGGCGGTCGCGAGCAGTACTTC. Protein: CASSSGGREQYF.

The CDR3 protein is CASSSRTVPMGNQPQHF. The CDR3, as DNA: TGTGCCAGCAGTTCGCGGACAGTCCCAATGGGCAATCAGCCCCAGCATTTT. The V gene is TRBV2, the J gene TRBJ1-5, with a possible D match to TRBD1 (6 bases). The CDR3 length is 17 residues. V was pared by 5 bases and J by 2 bases, with 19 bases between. Per germline, CDR1 SNHLY and CDR2 FYNNEI.

CDR3 region: CASSPGQANEKLFF. CDR3 bases: TGTGCCAGCAGCCCGGGACAGGCTAATGAAAAACTGTTTTTT. The chain joins TRBV7-9 to TRBJ1-4; 8 bases line up with TRBD1. The trim removed 5 bases at V and 3 bases at J, leaving 2 bases unmatched. CDR3 length: 14 amino acids. From germline, CDR1 is SEHNR and CDR2 FQNEAQ (reference sequence). Full variable domain (missing parts from reference TRBV7-9 and TRBJ1-4): DTGVSQNPRHKITKRGQNVTFRCDPISEHNRLYWYRQTLGQGPEFLTYFQNEAQLEKSRLLSDRFSAERPKGSFSTLEIQRTEQGDSAMYLCASSPGQANEKLFFGSGTQLSVL.

The rearrangement links TRBV5-6 to TRBJ1-2; no definite D call. CDR1 is SGHDT and CDR2 is YYEEEE in the germline V gene. V shed 2 bases and J shed 4 bases, with 9 bases lying between them. CDR3 length: 13 residues. CDR3 bases: TGTGCCAGCAGCTTCGGCAGGAGCTATGGCTACACCTTC. Its translation: CASSFGRSYGYTF.

The V gene is TRBV11-2, the J gene TRBJ2-7; the match to TRBD2 covers 11 bases. The J segment lost 6 bases and the V segment lost 5 bases, leaving 9 bases of the junction unmatched. The germline gives CDR1 SGHAT, CDR2 FQNNGV. This CDR3 region has 15 residues. The CDR3: CASSTSGGGGSEQYF. Written as DNA, the CDR3 is TGTGCCAGCAGCACTAGCGGGGGCGGGGGGAGCGAGCAGTACTTC.

DNA of the CDR3: TGTGCCAGCAGTTACGGGGGACAGGGGGCGACTGAAGCTTTCTTT. This codes for CASSYGGQGATEAFF. This sequence joins TRBV6-5 and TRBJ1-1; TRBD1 agrees at 12 bases. The CDR3 loop spans 15 amino acids. Germline trimming cut 2 bases from V and 5 bases from J; bases unmatched to any gene: 3. Germline CDR1 is MNHEY and CDR2 is SVGAGI.

V is TRBV5-6 and J is TRBJ2-7; TRBD1 agrees at 7 bases. CDR3 length: 14 amino acids. In germline, CDR1 is SGHDT, CDR2 YYEEEE. With V trimmed by 7 bases and J by 4 bases, 11 bases remained unmatched. CDR3 nucleotides: TGTGCCAGCCTTAGGAGACAGGGCCGTTACGAGCAGTACTTC. Translating it yields CASLRRQGRYEQYF.

The rearrangement joins TRBV6-4 to TRBJ2-1; no definite D call. V was cut by 0 bases and J by 3 bases, with 12 bases left in between. The CDR3 is 16 amino acids. Per germline, CDR1 MRHNA and CDR2 SNTAGT. The CDR3: CASSDSEGSYYNEQFF. The CDR3 DNA reads as TGTGCCAGCAGTGACTCAGAAGGATCTTACTACAATGAGCAGTTCTTC.

The gene calls are TRBV5-1 and TRBJ2-7, with TRBD2 matching over 8 bases. Trimming removed 0 bases from V and 6 bases from J; junction bases left unmatched: 8. This CDR3 contains 15 residues. Per germline, CDR1 SGHRS and CDR2 YFSETQ. The CDR3 spells CASSLVAGGALEQYF. CDR3 DNA sequence: TGCGCCAGCAGCTTGGTGGCCGGGGGGGCACTCGAGCAGTACTTC.

The J gene is TRBJ2-5, the V gene TRBV4-3; TRBD2 matches at 8 bases. The CDR3 contains 16 residues. The V and J ends lost 1 base and 1 base, in that order; junction bases with no gene match: 5. Germline V CDR1 and CDR2: LGHNA, YSLEER. CDR3 DNA: TGCGCCAGCAGCCAAGCGGCAGCGGGGGCCCAAGAGACCCAGTACTTC. Amino acids: CASSQAAAGAQETQYF.

The chain uses TRBV27 and TRBJ2-3; 9 positions match TRBD2. Germline-derived CDR1 and CDR2 are MNHEY and SMNVEV (reference sequence). The V gene end was trimmed by 7 bases and the J gene end by 1 base; junction bases not matched to a gene: 3. The CDR3 contains 14 residues. CDR3 sequence: CASTLAGGTDTQYF. The DNA of the CDR3 is TGTGCCAGCACCTTAGCGGGGGGCACAGATACGCAGTATTTT.

The chain employs TRBV18 and TRBJ1-1; D is unclear. Trimming removed 2 bases from V and 0 bases from J, with 10 bases in between. Germline V gene sequence: CDR1 KGHSH, CDR2 LQKENI. The CDR3 length is 15 residues. The CDR3 reads CASSPNAQMNTEAFF. CDR3 sequence (DNA): TGTGCCAGCTCACCAAATGCACAAATGAACACTGAAGCTTTCTTT.

The table lists this clone with a count of one. The chain couples TRBV9 to TRBJ2-2, with TRBD1 matching 7 bases. This CDR3 spans 16 amino acids. V trimming: 3 bases; J trimming: 2 bases; junction bases outside the gene matches: 7. CDR1 and CDR2 from the germline V gene are SGDLS and YYNGEE. CDR3 amino acids: CASSATTGINTGELFF. Here the CDR3 DNA reads TGTGCCAGCAGCGCTACGACAGGGATAAACACCGGGGAGCTGTTTTTT.